This T cell receptor beta chain was profiled in a study of shared clonotypes between healthy human individuals. CDR3 length: 15 amino acids. V lost 2 bases and J lost 5; bases outside the gene matches: 5. Germline V gene lookup returns CDR1 WSHSY and CDR2 SAAADI. Profiling relied on immunoSEQ multiplex PCR, and the TCRdb table lists in-frame clones only, not all of them. The repertoire holds 850,000 to 1,100,000 clones, around three quarters seen once, with 0.89% in the top ten. The material sequenced was memory CD4+ T cells from PBMCs. Subset reported: CD45RA-negative fraction. The origin of this receptor is a man aged 18 to 29 in good health. Some clones in this sample may be carry-over from other donors' samples. The rearrangement joins TRBV10-2 to TRBJ1-1, with 10 positions matching TRBD1. The CDR3 loop is CASSEPDRGGTEAFF. CDR3 sequence (DNA): TGCGCCAGCAGTGAGCCGGACAGGGGGGGGACTGAAGCTTTCTTT.